This TCR beta chain emerged from a study of OX40 agonist ivuxolimab in advanced cancers. Study context: Hepatocellular carcinoma, melanoma, renal cell or head and neck cancer occurred in dose-escalation patients.

Clones were sequenced by immunoSEQ multiplex PCR, and TCRdb holds only the in-frame ones, with some missing. The data contain about 18,000 clones, around 71% of them seen just once; the ten biggest clones take up under 20%. At baseline, cycle 4 day 1, and cycle 7 day 1, blood was sampled. General study findings and limits: In the 0.1-3.0 mg/kg groups, partial responders showed among the lowest expansion.

Turning to this clone: The antigen remains undetermined.

The germline V gene encodes CDR1 LNHDA and CDR2 SQIVND (reference sequence). The CDR3 length is 15 residues. V lost 1 base, J lost 2 bases, and 1 base stayed unmatched. The sequence was collected from an adult with an advanced solid tumor such as melanoma, head and neck, liver or kidney cancer. The starting material was CD4+ or CD8+ T cells sorted from blood, obtained in a trial of the OX40 agonist ivuxolimab. The rearrangement joins TRBV19 to TRBJ1-5; 8 bases are a match to TRBD1. Here the CDR3 reads CASSIVDRGNQPQHF. The CDR3 coding sequence is TGTGCCAGTAGTATAGTGGACAGGGGCAATCAGCCCCAGCATTTT.